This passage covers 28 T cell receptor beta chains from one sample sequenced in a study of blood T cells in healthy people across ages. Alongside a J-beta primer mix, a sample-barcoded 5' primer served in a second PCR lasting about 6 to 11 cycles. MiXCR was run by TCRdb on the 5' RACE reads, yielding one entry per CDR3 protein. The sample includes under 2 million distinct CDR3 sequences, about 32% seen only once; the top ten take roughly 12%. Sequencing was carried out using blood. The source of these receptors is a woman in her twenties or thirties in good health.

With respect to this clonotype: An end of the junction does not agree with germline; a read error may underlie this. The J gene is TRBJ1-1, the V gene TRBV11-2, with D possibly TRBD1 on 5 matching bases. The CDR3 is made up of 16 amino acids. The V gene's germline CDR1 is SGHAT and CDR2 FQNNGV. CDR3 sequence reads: CAGSLELVGRGTEAFF. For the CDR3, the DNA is TGTGCCGGCAGCTTAGAATTAGTGGGGAGGGGCACTGAAGCTTTCTTT.

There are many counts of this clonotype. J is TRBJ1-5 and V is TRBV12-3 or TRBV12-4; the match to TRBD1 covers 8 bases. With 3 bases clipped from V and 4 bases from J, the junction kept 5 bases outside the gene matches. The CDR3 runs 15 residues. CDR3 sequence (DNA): TGTGCCAGCAGTTTGGGACAGGTGATTAATCAGCCCCAGCATTTT. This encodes CASSLGQVINQPQHF.

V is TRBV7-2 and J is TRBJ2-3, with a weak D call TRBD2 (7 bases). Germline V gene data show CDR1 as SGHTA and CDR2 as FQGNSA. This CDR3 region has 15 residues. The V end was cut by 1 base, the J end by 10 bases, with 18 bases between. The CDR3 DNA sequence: TGTGCCAGCAGCTTAGGAGGACTAGGGGGGGATGCGCAGTATTTT. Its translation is CASSLGGLGGDAQYF.

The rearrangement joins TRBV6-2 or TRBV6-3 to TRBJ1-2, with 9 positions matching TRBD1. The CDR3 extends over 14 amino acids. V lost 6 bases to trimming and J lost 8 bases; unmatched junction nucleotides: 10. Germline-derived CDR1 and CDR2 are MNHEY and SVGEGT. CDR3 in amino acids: CASRPRTGVFGYTF. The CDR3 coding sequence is TGTGCCAGCAGGCCGAGGACAGGGGTCTTCGGCTACACCTTC.

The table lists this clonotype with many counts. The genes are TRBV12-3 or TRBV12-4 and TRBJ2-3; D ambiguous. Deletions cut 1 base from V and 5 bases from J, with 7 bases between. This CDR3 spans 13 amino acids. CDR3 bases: TGTGCCAGCAGTTTAGGACGGTTAGATACGCAGTATTTT. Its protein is CASSLGRLDTQYF.

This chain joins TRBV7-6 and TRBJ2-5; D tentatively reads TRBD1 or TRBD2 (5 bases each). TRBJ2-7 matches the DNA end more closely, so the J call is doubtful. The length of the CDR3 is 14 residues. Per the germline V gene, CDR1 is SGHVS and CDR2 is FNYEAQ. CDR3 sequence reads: CASSSGRGCDEQYF. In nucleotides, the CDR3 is TGTGCCAGCAGCTCAGGGCGAGGGTGCGACGAGCAGTACTTC.

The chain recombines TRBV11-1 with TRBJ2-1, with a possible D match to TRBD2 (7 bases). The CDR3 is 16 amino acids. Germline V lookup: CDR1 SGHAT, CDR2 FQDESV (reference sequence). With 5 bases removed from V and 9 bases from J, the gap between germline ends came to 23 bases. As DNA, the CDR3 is TGTGCCAGCAGCCCCCCCCTGACGGGGGGCCGGGGTGAGCAGTTCTTC. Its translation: CASSPPLTGGRGEQFF.

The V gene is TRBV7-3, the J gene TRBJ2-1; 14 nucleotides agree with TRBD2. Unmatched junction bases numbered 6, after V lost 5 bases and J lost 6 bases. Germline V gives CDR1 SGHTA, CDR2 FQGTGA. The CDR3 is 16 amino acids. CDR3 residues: CASSNMGLAGVNEQFF. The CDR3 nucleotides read TGTGCCAGCAGCAACATGGGACTAGCGGGGGTCAATGAGCAGTTCTTC.

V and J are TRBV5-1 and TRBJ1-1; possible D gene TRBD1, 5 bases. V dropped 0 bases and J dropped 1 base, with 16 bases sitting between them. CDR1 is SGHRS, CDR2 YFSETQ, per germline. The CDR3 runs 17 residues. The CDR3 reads CASSLGFRGDGNTEAFF. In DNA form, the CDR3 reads TGCGCCAGCAGCTTGGGGTTTCGGGGGGATGGGAACACTGAAGCTTTCTTT.

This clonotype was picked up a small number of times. This CDR3 is CASSNVGGGVETQYF. In nucleotides, the CDR3 is TGCGCCAGCTCCAATGTGGGGGGTGGCGTAGAGACCCAGTACTTC. The chain combines TRBV5-1 with TRBJ2-5; tentative D call: TRBD2 (6 bases). The ends were cut back, 7 bases at V and 4 bases at J, with 20 bases in the middle. This CDR3 is built from 15 residues. Per germline, CDR1 SGHRS and CDR2 YFSETQ.

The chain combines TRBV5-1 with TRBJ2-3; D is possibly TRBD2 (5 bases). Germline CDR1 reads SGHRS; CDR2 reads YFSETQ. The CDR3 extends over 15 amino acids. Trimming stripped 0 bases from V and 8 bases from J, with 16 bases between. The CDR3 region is CASSLGVARDGTQYF. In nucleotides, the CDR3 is TGCGCCAGCAGCTTGGGGGTAGCGAGAGACGGTACGCAGTATTTT.

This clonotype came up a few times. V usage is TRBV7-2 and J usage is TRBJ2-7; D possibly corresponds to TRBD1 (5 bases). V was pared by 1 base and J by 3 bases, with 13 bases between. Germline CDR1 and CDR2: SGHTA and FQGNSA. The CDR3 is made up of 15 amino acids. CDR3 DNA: TGTGCCAGCAGCTTAGGGTCAGGGCCGTGCTACGAGCAGTACTTC. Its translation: CASSLGSGPCYEQYF.

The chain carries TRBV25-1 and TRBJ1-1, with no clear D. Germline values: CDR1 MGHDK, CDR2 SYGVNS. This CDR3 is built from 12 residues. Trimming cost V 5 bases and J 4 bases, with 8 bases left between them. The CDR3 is CASSIYGTEAFF. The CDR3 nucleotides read TGTGCCAGCAGTATATATGGCACTGAAGCTTTCTTT. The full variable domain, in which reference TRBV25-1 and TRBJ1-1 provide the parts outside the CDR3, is EADIYQTPRYLVIGTGKKITLECSQTMGHDKMYWYQQDPGMELHLIHYSYGVNSTEKGDLSSESTVSRIRTEHFPLTLESARPSHTSQYLCASSIYGTEAFFGQGTRLTVV.

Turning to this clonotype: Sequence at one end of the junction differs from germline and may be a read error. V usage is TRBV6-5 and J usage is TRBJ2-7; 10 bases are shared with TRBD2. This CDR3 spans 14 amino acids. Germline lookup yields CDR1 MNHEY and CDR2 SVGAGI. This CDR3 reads CASSSSGSSYGQYF. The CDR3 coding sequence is TGTGCCAGCAGTTCTAGCGGGAGTTCCTACGGGCAGTACTTC.

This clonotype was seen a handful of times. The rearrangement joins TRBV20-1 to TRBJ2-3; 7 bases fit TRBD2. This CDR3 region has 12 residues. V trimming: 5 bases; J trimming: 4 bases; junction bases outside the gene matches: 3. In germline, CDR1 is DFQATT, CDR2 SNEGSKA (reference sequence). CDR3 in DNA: TGCAGTGCTTGGCGGGGGTCAGATACGCAGTATTTT. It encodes CSAWRGSDTQYF.

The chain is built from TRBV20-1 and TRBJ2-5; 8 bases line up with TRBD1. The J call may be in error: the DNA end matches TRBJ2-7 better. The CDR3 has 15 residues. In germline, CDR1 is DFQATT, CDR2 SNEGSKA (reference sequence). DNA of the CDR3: TGCAGTGCTAGAGATCCTAAGACAGGGGAGTACGAGCAGTACTTC. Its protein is CSARDPKTGEYEQYF.

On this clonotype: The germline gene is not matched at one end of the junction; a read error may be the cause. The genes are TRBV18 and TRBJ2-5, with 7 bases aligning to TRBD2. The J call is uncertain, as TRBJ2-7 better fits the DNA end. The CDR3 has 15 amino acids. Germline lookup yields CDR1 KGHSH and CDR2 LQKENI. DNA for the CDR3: TGTGTCAGCTCACGAGGTCTGGCGGGAGATCCCGAGCAGTACTTC. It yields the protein CVSSRGLAGDPEQYF.

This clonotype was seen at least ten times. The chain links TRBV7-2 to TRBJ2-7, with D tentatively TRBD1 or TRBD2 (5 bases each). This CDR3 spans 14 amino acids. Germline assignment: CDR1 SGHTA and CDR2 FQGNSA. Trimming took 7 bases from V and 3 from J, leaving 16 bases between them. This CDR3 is CASTDPGPIYEQYF. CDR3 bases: TGTGCCAGCACCGATCCGGGACCCATCTACGAGCAGTACTTC.

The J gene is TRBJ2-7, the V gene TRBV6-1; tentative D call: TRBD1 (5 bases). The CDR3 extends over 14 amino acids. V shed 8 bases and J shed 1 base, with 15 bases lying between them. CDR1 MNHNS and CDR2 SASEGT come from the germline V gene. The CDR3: CASARTYESYEQYF. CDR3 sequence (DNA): TGTGCCAGCGCCCGGACATACGAATCCTACGAGCAGTACTTC.

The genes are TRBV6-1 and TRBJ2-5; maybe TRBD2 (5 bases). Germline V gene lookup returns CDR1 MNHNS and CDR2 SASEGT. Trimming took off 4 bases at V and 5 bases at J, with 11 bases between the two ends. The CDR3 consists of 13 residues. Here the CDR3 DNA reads TGTGCCAGCAGTGCTCGGGAAAGGGAGACCCAGTACTTC. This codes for CASSARERETQYF.

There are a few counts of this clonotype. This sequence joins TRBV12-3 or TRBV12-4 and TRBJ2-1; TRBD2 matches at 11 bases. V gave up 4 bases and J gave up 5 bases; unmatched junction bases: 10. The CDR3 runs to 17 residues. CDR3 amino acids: CASSSLAGGPPDNEQFF. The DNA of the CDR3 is TGTGCCAGCAGTTCGTTAGCGGGGGGGCCCCCCGACAATGAGCAGTTCTTC.

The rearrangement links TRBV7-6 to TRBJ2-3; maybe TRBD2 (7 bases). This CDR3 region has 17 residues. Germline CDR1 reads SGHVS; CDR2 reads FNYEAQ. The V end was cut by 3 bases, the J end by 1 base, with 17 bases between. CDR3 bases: TGTGCCAGCAGCTTTTCTTATCCGGGGGGCGGCACAGATACGCAGTATTTT. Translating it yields CASSFSYPGGGTDTQYF.

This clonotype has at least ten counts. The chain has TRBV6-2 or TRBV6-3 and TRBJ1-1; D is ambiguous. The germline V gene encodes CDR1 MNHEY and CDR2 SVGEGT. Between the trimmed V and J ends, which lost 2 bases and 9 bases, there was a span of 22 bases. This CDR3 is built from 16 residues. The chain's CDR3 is CASSYPALNSNAKAFF. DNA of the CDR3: TGTGCCAGCAGTTACCCGGCTCTCAACTCGAACGCAAAAGCTTTCTTT.

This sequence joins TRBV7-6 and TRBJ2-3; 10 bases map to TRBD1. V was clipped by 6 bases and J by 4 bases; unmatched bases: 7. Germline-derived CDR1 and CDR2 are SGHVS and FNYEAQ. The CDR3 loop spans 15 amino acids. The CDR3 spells CASRLTGGGSDTQYF. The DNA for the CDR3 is TGTGCCAGCAGATTGACAGGGGGCGGGTCAGATACGCAGTATTTT.

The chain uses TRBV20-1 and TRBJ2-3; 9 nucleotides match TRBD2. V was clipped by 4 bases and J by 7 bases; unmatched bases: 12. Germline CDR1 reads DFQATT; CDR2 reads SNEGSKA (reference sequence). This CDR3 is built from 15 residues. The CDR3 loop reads CSATNGREGLNTQYF. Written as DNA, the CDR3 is TGCAGTGCTACCAATGGGCGGGAGGGCCTGAATACGCAGTATTTT.

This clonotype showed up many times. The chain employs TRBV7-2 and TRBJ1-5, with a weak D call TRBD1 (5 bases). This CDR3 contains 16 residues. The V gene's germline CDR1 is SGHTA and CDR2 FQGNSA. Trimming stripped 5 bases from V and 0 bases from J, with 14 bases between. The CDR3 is CASSPKPGLSNQPQHF. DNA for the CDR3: TGTGCCAGCAGCCCAAAACCGGGACTTAGCAATCAGCCCCAGCATTTT.

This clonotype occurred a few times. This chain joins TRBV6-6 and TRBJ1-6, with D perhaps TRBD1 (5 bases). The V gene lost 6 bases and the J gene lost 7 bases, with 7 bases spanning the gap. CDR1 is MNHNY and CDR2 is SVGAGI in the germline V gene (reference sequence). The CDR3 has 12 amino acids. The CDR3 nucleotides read TGTGCCAGCAGAAACAGGAATTCACCCCTCCACTTT. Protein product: CASRNRNSPLHF.

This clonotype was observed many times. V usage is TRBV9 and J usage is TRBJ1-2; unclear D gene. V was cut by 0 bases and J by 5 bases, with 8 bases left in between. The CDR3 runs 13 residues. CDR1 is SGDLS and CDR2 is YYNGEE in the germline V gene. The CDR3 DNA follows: TGTGCCAGCAGCGTAGACAGTCGGTATGGCTACACCTTC. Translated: CASSVDSRYGYTF.